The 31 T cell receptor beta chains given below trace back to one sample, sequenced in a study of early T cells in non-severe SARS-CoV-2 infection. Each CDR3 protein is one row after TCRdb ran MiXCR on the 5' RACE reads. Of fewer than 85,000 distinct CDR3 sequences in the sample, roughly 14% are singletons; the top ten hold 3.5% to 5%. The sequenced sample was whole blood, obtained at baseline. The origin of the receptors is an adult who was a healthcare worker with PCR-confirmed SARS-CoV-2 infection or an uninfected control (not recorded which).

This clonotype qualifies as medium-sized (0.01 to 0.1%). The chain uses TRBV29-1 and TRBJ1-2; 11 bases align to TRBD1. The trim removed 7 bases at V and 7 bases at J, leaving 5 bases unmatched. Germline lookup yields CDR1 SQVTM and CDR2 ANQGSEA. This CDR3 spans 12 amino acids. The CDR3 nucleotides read TGCAGCGGTGGACAGGGGGCGCGTGGCTACACCTTC. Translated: CSGGQGARGYTF.

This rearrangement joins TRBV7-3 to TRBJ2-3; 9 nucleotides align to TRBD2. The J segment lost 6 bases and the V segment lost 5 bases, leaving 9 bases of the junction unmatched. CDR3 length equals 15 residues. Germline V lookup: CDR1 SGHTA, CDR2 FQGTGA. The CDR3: CASSRGSGRLDTQYF. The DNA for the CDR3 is TGTGCCAGCAGCCGGGGGAGCGGGAGGCTGGATACGCAGTATTTT.

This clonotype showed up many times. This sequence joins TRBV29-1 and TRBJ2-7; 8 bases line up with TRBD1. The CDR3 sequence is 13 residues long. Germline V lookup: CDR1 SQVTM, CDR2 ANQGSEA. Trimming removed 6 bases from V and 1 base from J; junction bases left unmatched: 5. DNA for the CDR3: TGCAGCGTCGTTACAGGGGGATCCTACGAGCAGTACTTC. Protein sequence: CSVVTGGSYEQYF.

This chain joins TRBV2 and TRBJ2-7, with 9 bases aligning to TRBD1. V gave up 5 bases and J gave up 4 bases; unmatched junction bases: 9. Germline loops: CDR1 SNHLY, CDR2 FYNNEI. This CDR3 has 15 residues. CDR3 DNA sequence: TGTGCCAGCAGTTTCGGACAGGGGATGAATTACGAGCAGTACTTC. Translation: CASSFGQGMNYEQYF.

Here the CDR3 reads CASSIGLAGLYEQYF. The CDR3 DNA reads as TGTGCCAGTAGTATCGGACTAGCGGGACTCTACGAGCAGTACTTC. The J gene is TRBJ2-7, the V gene TRBV19, with 12 bases that match TRBD2. Germline values: CDR1 LNHDA, CDR2 SQIVND (reference sequence). V lost 3 bases and J lost 3; bases outside the gene matches: 3. CDR3 length: 15 amino acids. Full variable domain (outside the CDR3, taken from reference TRBV19 and TRBJ2-7): DGGITQSPKYLFRKEGQNVTLSCEQNLNHDAMYWYRQDPGQGLRLIYYSQIVNDFQKGDIAEGYSVSREKKESFPLTVTSAQKNPTAFYLCASSIGLAGLYEQYFGPGTRLTVT.

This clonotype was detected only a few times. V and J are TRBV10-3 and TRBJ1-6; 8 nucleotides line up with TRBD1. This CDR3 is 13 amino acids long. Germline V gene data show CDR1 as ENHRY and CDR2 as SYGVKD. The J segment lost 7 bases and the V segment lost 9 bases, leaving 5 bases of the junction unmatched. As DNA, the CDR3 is TGTGCCATTACAGGGGGGGAGAATTCACCCCTCCACTTT. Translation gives CAITGGENSPLHF.

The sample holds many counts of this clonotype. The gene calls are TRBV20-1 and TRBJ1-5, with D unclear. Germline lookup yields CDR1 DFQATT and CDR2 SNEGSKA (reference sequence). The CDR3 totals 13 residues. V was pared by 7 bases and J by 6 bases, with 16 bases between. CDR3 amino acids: CSVGSPGFQPQHF. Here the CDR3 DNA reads TGCAGTGTTGGCTCCCCGGGATTTCAGCCCCAGCATTTT.

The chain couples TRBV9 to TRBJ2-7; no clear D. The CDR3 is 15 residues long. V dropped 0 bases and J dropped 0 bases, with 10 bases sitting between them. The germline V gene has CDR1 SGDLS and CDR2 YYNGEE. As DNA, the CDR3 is TGTGCCAGCAGCGTAGGGCAGGTCACCTCCTACGAGCAGTACTTC. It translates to CASSVGQVTSYEQYF. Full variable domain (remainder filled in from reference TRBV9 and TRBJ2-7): DSGVTQTPKHLITATGQRVTLRCSPRSGDLSVYWYQQSLDQGLQFLIQYYNGEERAKGNILERFSAQQFPDLHSELNLSSLELGDSALYFCASSVGQVTSYEQYFGPGTRLTVT.

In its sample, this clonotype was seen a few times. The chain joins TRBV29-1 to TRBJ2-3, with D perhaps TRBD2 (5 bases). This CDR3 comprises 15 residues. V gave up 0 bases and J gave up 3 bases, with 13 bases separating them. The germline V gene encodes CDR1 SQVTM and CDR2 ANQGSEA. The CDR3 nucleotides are TGCAGCGTTGAAGATACCGGGAAAGGAACAGATACGCAGTATTTT. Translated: CSVEDTGKGTDTQYF.

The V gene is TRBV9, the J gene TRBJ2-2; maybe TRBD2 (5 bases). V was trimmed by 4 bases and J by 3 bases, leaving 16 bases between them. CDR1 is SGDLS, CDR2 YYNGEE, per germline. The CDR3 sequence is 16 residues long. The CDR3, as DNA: TGTGCCAGCAGCCCCTATGGGAGTACCTACACCGGGGAGCTGTTTTTT. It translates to CASSPYGSTYTGELFF.

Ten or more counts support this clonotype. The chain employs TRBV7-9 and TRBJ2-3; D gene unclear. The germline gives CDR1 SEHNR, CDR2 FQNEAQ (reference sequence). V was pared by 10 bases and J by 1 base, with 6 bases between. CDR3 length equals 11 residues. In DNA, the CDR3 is TGTGCCACTTCCGGCACAGATACGCAGTATTTT. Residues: CATSGTDTQYF.

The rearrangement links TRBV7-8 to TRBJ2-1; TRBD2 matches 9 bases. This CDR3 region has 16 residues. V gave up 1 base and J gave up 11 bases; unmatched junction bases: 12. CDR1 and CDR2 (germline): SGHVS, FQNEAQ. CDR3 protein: CASSLGPSGATMKQFF. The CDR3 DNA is TGTGCCAGCAGCTTAGGCCCTAGCGGGGCTACAATGAAGCAGTTCTTC.

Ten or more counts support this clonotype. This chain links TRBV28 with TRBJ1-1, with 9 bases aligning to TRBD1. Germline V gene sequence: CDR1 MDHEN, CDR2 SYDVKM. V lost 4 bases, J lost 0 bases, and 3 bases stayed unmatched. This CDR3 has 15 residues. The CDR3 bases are TGTGCCAGCAGTTGGGGGACAGGGATGAACACTGAAGCTTTCTTT. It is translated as CASSWGTGMNTEAFF.

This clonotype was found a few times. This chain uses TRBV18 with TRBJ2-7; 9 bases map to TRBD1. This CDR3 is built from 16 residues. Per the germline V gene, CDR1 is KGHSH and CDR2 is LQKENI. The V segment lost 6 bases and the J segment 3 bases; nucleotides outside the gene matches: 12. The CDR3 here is CASSPYPGQGIYEQYF. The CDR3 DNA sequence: TGTGCCAGCTCTCCTTACCCGGGACAGGGTATCTACGAGCAGTACTTC.

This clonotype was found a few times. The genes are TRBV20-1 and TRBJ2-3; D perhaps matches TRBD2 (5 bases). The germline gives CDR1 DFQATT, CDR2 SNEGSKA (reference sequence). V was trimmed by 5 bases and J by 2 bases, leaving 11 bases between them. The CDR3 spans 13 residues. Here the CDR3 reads CSAVEGSTDTQYF. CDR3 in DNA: TGCAGTGCTGTCGAGGGCTCCACAGATACGCAGTATTTT.

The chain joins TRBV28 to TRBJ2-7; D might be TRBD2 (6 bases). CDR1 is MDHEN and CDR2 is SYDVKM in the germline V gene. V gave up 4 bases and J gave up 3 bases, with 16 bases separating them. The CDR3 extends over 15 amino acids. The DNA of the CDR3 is TGTGCCAGCAGTTCCTCCGGGACTGGACACTACGAGCAGTACTTC. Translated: CASSSSGTGHYEQYF.

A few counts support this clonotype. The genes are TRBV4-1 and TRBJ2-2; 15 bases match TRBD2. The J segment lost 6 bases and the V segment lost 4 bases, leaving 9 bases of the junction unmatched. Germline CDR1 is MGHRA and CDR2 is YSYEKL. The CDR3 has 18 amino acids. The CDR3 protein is CASSPRTSGRESAGELFF. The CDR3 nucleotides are TGCGCCAGCAGCCCCCGGACTAGCGGGAGGGAGTCGGCCGGGGAGCTGTTTTTT.

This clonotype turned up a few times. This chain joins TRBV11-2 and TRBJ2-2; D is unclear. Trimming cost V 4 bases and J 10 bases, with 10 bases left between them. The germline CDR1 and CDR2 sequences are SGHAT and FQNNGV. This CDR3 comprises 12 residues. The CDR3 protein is CASSSLIEELFF. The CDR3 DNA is TGTGCCAGCAGCTCCCTCATCGAGGAGCTGTTTTTT.

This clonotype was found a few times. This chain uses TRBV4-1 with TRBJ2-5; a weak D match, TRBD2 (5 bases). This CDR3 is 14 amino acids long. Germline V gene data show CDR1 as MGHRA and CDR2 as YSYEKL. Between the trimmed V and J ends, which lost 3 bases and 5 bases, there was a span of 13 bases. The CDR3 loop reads CASSHLGRGETQYF. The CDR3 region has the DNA TGCGCCAGCAGCCATCTGGGCCGAGGGGAGACCCAGTACTTC.

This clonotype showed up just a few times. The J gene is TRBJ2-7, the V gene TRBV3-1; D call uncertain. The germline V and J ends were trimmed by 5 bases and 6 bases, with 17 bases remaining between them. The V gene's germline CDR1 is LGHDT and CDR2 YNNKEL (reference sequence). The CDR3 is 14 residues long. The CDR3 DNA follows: TGTGCCAGCAGCAGAAAAGGTGCGTTCGGCGAGCAGTACTTC. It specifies CASSRKGAFGEQYF.

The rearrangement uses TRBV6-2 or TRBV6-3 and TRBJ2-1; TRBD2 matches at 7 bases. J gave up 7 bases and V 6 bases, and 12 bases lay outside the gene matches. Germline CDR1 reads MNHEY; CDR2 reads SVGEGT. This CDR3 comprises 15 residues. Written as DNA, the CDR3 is TGTGCCAGCAGCTCCGGCGGGGGAGGGCTGAATGAGCAGTTCTTC. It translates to CASSSGGGGLNEQFF.

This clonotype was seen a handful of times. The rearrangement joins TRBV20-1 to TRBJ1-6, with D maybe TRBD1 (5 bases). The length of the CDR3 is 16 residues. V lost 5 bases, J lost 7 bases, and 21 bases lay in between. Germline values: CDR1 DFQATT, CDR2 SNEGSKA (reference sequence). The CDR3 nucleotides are TGCAGTGCTTACGGAGGGGAAGGGCCCGAAAATTCACCCCTCCACTTT. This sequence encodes CSAYGGEGPENSPLHF.

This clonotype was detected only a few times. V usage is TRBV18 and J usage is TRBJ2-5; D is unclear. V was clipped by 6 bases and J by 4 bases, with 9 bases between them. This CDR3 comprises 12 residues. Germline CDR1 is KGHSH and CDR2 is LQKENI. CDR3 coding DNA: TGTGCCAGCTCTCTGAAGGGAGAGACCCAGTACTTC. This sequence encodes CASSLKGETQYF.

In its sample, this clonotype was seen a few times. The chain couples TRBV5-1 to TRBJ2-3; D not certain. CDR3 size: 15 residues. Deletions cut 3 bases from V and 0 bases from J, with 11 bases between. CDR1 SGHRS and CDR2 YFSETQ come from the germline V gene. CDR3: CASSSTDPSTDTQYF. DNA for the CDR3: TGCGCCAGCAGCTCGACGGACCCAAGCACAGATACGCAGTATTTT. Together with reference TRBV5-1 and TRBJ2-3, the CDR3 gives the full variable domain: KAGVTQTPRYLIKTRGQQVTLSCSPISGHRSVSWYQQTPGQGLQFLFEYFSETQRNKGNFPGRFSGRQFSNSRSEMNVSTLELGDSALYLCASSSTDPSTDTQYFGPGTRLTVL.

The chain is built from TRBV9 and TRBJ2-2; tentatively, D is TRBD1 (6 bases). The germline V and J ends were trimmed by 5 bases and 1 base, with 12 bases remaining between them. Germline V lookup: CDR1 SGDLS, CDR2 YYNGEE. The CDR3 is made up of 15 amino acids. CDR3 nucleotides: TGTGCCAGCAGTGCCGGGACAATGAACACCGGGGAGCTGTTTTTT. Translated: CASSAGTMNTGELFF. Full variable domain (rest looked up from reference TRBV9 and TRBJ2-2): DSGVTQTPKHLITATGQRVTLRCSPRSGDLSVYWYQQSLDQGLQFLIQYYNGEERAKGNILERFSAQQFPDLHSELNLSSLELGDSALYFCASSAGTMNTGELFFGEGSRLTVL.

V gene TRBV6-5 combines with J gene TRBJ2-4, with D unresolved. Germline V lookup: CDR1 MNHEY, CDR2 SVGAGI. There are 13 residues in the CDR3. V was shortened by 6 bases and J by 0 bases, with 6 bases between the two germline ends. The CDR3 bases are TGTGCCAGCAGATCGGTAGCCAAAAACATTCAGTACTTC. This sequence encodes CASRSVAKNIQYF.

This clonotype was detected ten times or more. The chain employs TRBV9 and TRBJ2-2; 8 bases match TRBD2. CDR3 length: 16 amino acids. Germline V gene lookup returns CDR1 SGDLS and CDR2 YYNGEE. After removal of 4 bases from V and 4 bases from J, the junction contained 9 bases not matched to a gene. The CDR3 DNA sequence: TGTGCCAGCAGCCGCGGGAGAGCGGGAGTCACCGGGGAGCTGTTTTTT. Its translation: CASSRGRAGVTGELFF.

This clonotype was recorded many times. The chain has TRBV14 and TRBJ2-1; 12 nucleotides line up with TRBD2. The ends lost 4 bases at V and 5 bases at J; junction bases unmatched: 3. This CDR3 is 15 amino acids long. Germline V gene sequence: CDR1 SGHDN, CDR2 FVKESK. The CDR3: CASSRGLAGHNEQFF. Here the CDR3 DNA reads TGTGCCAGCAGCCGAGGACTAGCGGGACACAATGAGCAGTTCTTC.

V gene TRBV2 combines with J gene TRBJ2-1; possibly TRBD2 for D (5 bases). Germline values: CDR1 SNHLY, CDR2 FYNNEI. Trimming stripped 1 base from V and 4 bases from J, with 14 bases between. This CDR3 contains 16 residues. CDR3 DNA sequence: TGTGCCAGCAGTGAAGGGCGGGCCCGGGCTTACAATGAGCAGTTCTTC. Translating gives CASSEGRARAYNEQFF.

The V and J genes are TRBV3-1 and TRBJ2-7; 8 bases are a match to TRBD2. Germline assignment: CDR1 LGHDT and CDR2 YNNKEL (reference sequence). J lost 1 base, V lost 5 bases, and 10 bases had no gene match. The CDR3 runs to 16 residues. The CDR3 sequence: CASSGVAGRISYEQYF. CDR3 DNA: TGTGCCAGCAGCGGGGTAGCGGGACGGATATCCTACGAGCAGTACTTC.

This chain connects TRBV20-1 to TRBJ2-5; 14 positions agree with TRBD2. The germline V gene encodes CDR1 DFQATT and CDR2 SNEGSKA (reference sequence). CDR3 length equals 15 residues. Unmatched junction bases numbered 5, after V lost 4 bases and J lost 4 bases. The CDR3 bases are TGCAGTGCTACAGGGACTAGCGGGAGTTCAGAGACCCAGTACTTC. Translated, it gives CSATGTSGSSETQYF.